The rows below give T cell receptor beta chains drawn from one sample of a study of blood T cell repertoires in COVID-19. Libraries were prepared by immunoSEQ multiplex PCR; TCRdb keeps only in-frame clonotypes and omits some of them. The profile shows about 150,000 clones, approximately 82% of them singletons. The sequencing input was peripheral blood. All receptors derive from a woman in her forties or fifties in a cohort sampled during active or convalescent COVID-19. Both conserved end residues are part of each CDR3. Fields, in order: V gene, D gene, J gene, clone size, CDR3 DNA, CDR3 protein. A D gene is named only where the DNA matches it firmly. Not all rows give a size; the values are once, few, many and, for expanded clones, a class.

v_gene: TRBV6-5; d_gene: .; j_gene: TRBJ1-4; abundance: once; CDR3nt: TGTGCCAGCACCTCAGGACAGACTGTTAATGAAAAACTGTTTTTT; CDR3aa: CASTSGQTVNEKLFF
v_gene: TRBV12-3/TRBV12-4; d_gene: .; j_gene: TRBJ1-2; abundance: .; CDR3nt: TGTGCCAGCAGTTCCGTCAATCCGGCCTTC; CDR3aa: CASSSVNPAF
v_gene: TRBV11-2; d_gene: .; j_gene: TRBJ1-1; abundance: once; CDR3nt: TGTGCCAGCAGCTTAGGCGCTGAAGCTTTCTTT; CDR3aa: CASSLGAEAFF
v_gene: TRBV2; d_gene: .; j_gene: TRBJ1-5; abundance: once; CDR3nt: TGTGCCAGCAGGAATCCCCCCGGGGATCAGCCCCAGCATTTT; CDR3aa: CASRNPPGDQPQHF
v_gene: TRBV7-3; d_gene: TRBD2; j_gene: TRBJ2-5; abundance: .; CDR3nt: TGTGCCAGCAGCACAGGGACTAGCGGGGGAATCGAGACCCAGTACTTC; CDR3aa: CASSTGTSGGIETQYF
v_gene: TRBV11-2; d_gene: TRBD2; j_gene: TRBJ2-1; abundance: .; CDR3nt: TGTGCCAGCAGCGCGCTAGCGGGGGGCAGACGCTCCTACAATGAGCAGTTCTTC; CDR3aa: CASSALAGGRRSYNEQFF
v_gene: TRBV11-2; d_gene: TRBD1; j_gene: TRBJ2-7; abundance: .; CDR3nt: TGTGCCAGCAGCCATACGACAGGGGGCTACGAGCAGTACTTC; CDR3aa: CASSHTTGGYEQYF
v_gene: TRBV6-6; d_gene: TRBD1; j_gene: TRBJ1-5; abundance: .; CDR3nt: TGTGCCAGCAGTACTCAGGGGGAGGGCAATCAGCCCCAGCATTTT; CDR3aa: CASSTQGEGNQPQHF
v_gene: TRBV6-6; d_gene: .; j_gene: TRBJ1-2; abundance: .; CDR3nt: TGTGCCAGCAGTTACTCTCGCACTGCTGGTAGCTATGGCTACACCTTC; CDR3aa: CASSYSRTAGSYGYTF
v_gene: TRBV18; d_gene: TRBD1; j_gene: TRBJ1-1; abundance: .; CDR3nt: TGTGCCAGCTCACAAGATCGAACCGGGACAGGGGTCGCTTTCTTT; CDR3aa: CASSQDRTGTGVAFF
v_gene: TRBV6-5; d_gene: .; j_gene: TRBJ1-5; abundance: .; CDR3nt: TGTGCCAGCAGAACAGGGACGGGGAATCAGCCCCAGCATTTT; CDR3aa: CASRTGTGNQPQHF
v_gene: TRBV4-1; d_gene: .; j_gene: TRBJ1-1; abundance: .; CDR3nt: TGCGCCAGCAGCCATAAAATAGGGGCAAACATGAACACTGAAGCTTTCTTT; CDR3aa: CASSHKIGANMNTEAFF
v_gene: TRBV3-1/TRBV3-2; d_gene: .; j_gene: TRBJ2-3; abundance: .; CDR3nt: TGTGCCAGCAGCCAAGTGTTAACAGGTACGCAGTATTTT; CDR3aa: CASSQVLTGTQYF
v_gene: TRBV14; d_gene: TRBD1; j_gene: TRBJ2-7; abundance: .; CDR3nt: TGTGCCAGCAGCCAAGTGGACAGGCTGGTCTCCGAGCAGTACTTC; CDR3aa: CASSQVDRLVSEQYF
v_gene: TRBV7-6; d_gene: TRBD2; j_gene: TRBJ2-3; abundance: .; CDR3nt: TGTGCCAGCAGCTTACCGCGGGGGGGAACAGATACGCAGTATTTT; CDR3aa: CASSLPRGGTDTQYF
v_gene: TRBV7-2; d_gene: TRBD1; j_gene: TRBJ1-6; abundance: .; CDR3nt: TGTGCCAGCAGCATAAAGACAGGGGGTTTTGATTCACCCCTCCACTTT; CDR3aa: CASSIKTGGFDSPLHF
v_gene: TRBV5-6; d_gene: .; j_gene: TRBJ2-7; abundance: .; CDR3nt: TGTGCCAGCAGCTTGGGGAGGGTCGTCTACGAGCAGTACTTC; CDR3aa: CASSLGRVVYEQYF
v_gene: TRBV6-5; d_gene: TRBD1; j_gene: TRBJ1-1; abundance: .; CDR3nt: TGTGCCAGCAGTTACGAGGCCAGGGGGACTGAAGCTTTCTTT; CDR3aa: CASSYEARGTEAFF
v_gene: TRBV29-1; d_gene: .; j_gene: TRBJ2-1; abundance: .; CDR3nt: TGCAGCGTTGAAGGTCTTAGGACTGTCAACAATGAGCAGTTCTTC; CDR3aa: CSVEGLRTVNNEQFF
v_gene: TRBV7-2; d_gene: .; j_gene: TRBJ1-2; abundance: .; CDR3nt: TGTGCCAGCAGCTTAGCCTGGGGAGCCAACTATGGCTACACCTTC; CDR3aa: CASSLAWGANYGYTF
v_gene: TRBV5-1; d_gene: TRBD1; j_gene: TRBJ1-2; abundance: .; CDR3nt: TGCGCCAGCAGGCCCGACAGGGAACATGGCTACACCTTC; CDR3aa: CASRPDREHGYTF
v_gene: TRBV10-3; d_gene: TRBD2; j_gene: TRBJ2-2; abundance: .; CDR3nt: TGTGCCATCAGTGAGCCACTAGCGGGGGGGCACGCCGGGGAGCTGTTTTTT; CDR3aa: CAISEPLAGGHAGELFF
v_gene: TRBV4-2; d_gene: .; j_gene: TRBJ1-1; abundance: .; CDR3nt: TGTGCCAGCAGCCAAGTCTTGAACACTGAAGCTTTCTTT; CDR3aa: CASSQVLNTEAFF
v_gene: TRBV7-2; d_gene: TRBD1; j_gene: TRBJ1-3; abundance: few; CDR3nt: TGTGCCAGCAGCCATACAGGGGGGAGAAACACCATATATTTT; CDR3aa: CASSHTGGRNTIYF
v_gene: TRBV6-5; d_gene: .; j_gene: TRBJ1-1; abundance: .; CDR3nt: TGTGCCAGCAGGCCCCGCCGTTTCGGTGAAGCTTTCTTT; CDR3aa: CASRPRRFGEAFF
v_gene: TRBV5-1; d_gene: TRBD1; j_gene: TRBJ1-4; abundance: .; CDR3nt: TGCGCCAGCAGCTTGGGACAGGGGGCCGGGGAAAAACTGTTTTTT; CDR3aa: CASSLGQGAGEKLFF